Listed below are T cell receptor beta chains from one sample, sequenced in a study of T cells in localized non-small cell lung cancer. Here immunoSEQ multiplex PCR was the method, and the copy in TCRdb shows in-frame clones only, minus some. In the table there are about 3,000 clones, about 22% of which are singletons. The sequences come from lung tumor tissue, collected before any cancer treatment. The receptors were gathered from a man aged 18 to 49 with stage II lung adenocarcinoma. Both conserved end residues are part of each CDR3. Each record gives: J gene, D gene, clone size, V gene, CDR3 protein, CDR3 DNA. A D gene is named only where the DNA matches it firmly. Clone size is shown for a subset of rows, as once, few, many or a class of expanded clone.

J: TRBJ1-2; D: TRBD1; size: medium-sized; V: TRBV30; CDR3: CAWTIEGQGARYTF; DNA: TGTGCCTGGACAATCGAGGGGCAGGGGGCGCGATACACCTTC
J: TRBJ1-1; D: .; size: .; V: TRBV19; CDR3: CASLTGTEAFF; DNA: TGTGCCAGTTTAACAGGGACTGAAGCTTTCTTT
J: TRBJ2-2; D: .; size: medium-sized; V: TRBV11-3; CDR3: CASSLGGSNTGELFF; DNA: TGTGCCAGCAGCTTAGGGGGCAGCAACACCGGGGAGCTGTTTTTT
J: TRBJ1-1; D: .; size: .; V: TRBV6-8; CDR3: CASSYEGGSTEAFF; DNA: TGTGCCAGCAGTTACGAGGGGGGGAGCACTGAAGCTTTCTTT
J: TRBJ2-5; D: .; size: .; V: TRBV11-3; CDR3: CASSGGQGGGTQYF; DNA: TGTGCCAGCAGCGGAGGACAGGGAGGGGGGACCCAGTACTTC
J: TRBJ2-7; D: .; size: .; V: TRBV18; CDR3: CASSPQGRLTYEQYF; DNA: TGTGCCAGCTCACCACAGGGACGGCTCACCTACGAGCAGTACTTC
J: TRBJ1-2; D: .; size: many; V: TRBV6-8; CDR3: CASSARQADYGYTF; DNA: TGTGCCAGCAGTGCCCGACAGGCCGACTATGGCTACACCTTC
J: TRBJ2-1; D: .; size: .; V: TRBV30; CDR3: CAWSHRQHEQFF; DNA: TGTGCCTGGAGTCACCGACAGCATGAGCAGTTCTTC
J: TRBJ2-5; D: .; size: .; V: TRBV9; CDR3: CASSVGTFTEETQYF; DNA: TGTGCCAGCAGCGTAGGGACATTCACTGAGGAGACCCAGTACTTC
J: TRBJ2-1; D: .; size: .; V: TRBV10-2; CDR3: CASSPDSRASYNEQFF; DNA: TGCGCCAGCAGCCCGGACAGCCGAGCCTCCTACAATGAGCAGTTCTTC
J: TRBJ2-6; D: .; size: few; V: TRBV6-8; CDR3: CASSYPRVGANVLTF; DNA: TGTGCCAGCAGTTACCCCAGGGTTGGGGCCAACGTCCTGACTTTC
J: TRBJ2-7; D: .; size: few; V: TRBV6-8; CDR3: CASRASTEPYEQYF; DNA: TGTGCCAGCCGGGCCTCGACAGAGCCCTACGAGCAGTACTTC
J: TRBJ2-2; D: TRBD1; size: few; V: TRBV11-3; CDR3: CASSLTGTGAVTGELFF; DNA: TGTGCCAGCAGCTTAACGGGGACAGGGGCCGTCACCGGGGAGCTGTTTTTT
J: TRBJ2-2; D: .; size: few; V: TRBV6-8; CDR3: CASSPRLNTGELFF; DNA: TGTGCCAGCAGTCCCCGACTTAACACCGGGGAGCTGTTTTTT
J: TRBJ2-3; D: TRBD1; size: few; V: TRBV11-3; CDR3: CASRRTTGVGVDTQYF; DNA: TGTGCCAGCAGGCGAACGACAGGGGTTGGGGTAGATACGCAGTATTTT
J: TRBJ1-1; D: TRBD1; size: large; V: TRBV6-8; CDR3: CATQGTGNTEAFF; DNA: TGTGCCACCCAGGGGACAGGGAACACTGAAGCTTTCTTT
J: TRBJ2-4; D: TRBD2; size: few; V: TRBV11-3; CDR3: CASSFGTSGVRNIQYF; DNA: TGTGCCAGCAGCTTCGGGACTAGCGGGGTCCGAAACATTCAGTACTTC
J: TRBJ1-6; D: .; size: few; V: TRBV7-8; CDR3: CASSLEVPRGGSPLHF; DNA: TGTGCCAGCAGCTTAGAAGTACCAAGGGGTGGCTCACCCCTCCACTTT
J: TRBJ1-6; D: .; size: .; V: TRBV5-1; CDR3: CASSLGPVSSYNSPLHF; DNA: TGCGCCAGCAGCCTCGGGCCGGTCAGCTCCTATAATTCACCCCTCCACTTT
J: TRBJ1-1; D: .; size: few; V: TRBV29-1; CDR3: CSGHGGMNTEAFF; DNA: TGCAGCGGGCACGGGGGAATGAACACTGAAGCTTTCTTT
J: TRBJ1-6; D: .; size: .; V: TRBV19; CDR3: CASSIGVSSSPLHF; DNA: TGTGCCAGTAGTATTGGGGTAAGCAGTTCACCCCTCCACTTT
J: TRBJ2-3; D: .; size: few; V: TRBV4-1; CDR3: CASSQGGLGTDTQYF; DNA: TGCGCCAGCAGCCAGGGGGGGCTAGGCACAGATACGCAGTATTTT
J: TRBJ2-5; D: .; size: .; V: TRBV1; CDR3: CASSQKWGGTGETQYF; DNA: TGCGCCAGCAGCCAAAAATGGGGGGGGACAGGGGAGACCCAGTACTTC
J: TRBJ2-3; D: .; size: medium-sized; V: TRBV6-8; CDR3: CASSHRGATDTQYF; DNA: TGTGCCAGCAGCCACCGGGGGGCCACAGATACGCAGTATTTT
J: TRBJ2-3; D: .; size: once; V: TRBV19; CDR3: CASSDRGQTDTQYF; DNA: TGTGCCAGTAGTGACCGGGGCCAGACAGATACGCAGTATTTT
J: TRBJ1-2; D: TRBD1; size: few; V: TRBV6-8; CDR3: CASSPTGDGYTF; DNA: TGTGCCAGCAGTCCCACAGGGGATGGCTACACCTTC
J: TRBJ2-1; D: .; size: .; V: TRBV30; CDR3: CAWSVGYEQFF; DNA: TGTGCCTGGAGTGTAGGCTATGAGCAGTTCTTC
J: TRBJ2-5; D: TRBD2; size: few; V: TRBV11-3; CDR3: CASSQAGGQRWVDETQYF; DNA: TGTGCCAGCAGCCAAGCGGGGGGACAGCGGTGGGTTGATGAGACCCAGTACTTC
J: TRBJ1-6; D: TRBD1; size: .; V: TRBV10-2; CDR3: CASSEGGTGFQDSPLHF; DNA: TGCGCCAGCAGTGAGGGCGGGACAGGGTTTCAAGATTCACCCCTCCACTTT
J: TRBJ1-3; D: .; size: .; V: TRBV19; CDR3: CASRWESGNTIYF; DNA: TGTGCCAGTAGGTGGGAATCTGGAAACACCATATATTTT
J: TRBJ1-3; D: .; size: few; V: TRBV6-8; CDR3: CASSYSGGNTIYF; DNA: TGTGCCAGCAGTTACAGCGGAGGAAACACCATATATTTT
J: TRBJ1-1; D: .; size: .; V: TRBV7-2; CDR3: CASSPEGNTEAFF; DNA: TGTGCCAGCAGCCCTGAGGGGAACACTGAAGCTTTCTTT
J: TRBJ2-7; D: TRBD1; size: .; V: TRBV18; CDR3: CASSPPLQGADEQYF; DNA: TGTGCCAGCTCACCACCCCTACAGGGGGCGGATGAGCAGTACTTC
J: TRBJ1-5; D: .; size: few; V: TRBV30; CDR3: CAWNTNSNQPQHF; DNA: TGTGCCTGGAACACTAACTCCAATCAGCCCCAGCATTTT
J: TRBJ1-6; D: .; size: .; V: TRBV14; CDR3: CASSPGGGRSLHF; DNA: TGTGCCAGCAGCCCAGGTGGGGGCAGGTCCCTCCACTTT